Below, one T cell receptor beta chain is given with its context. Its target antigen remains unknown. No qualities accompany the bases; no much larger clone lies one base away. The Qiagen DNeasy kit was used to extract genomic DNA from unsorted PBMCs and from the negatively selected CD4+ and CD8+ fractions. TCR beta CDR3 regions were amplified by immunoSEQ multiplex PCR using primers annealing to V and J segments. A synthetic immune receptor repertoire was used to minimize amplification bias, and any remaining bias was removed computationally after sequencing. As for the original processing: Repertoire diversity was quantified as the Shannon entropy index using custom Python scripts. Unsorted, CD4+ and CD8+ repertoires were examined separately, except in combined analyses, for which CD4+ and CD8+ sequences were merged in silico. Clonal expansion was defined as at least a 2-fold frequency increase after treatment relative to C1D1, with a pseudocount of 0.5 for undetected baseline clones. Clones with 0 or 1 copy at C1D1 were classified as singleton clones, and clones with 2 or more copies were classified as non-singleton clones. Clones expanded in unsorted samples were assigned a CD4+, CD8+ or unknown annotation through matching of protein sequences in sorted samples from the same patient. Wilcoxon tests on paired samples were used to test diversity changes from C1D1 to C4D1. TCRdb stores this immuneACCESS table with in-frame sequences only. Part of the clones is absent; in the studies checked, under half of the shortfall reflects unresolved V genes, and no reason is known for the rest. V and J calls and clone size come straight from that table; D and trimming were deduced from the DNA. For this sample there are tens of thousands of clones; about nine tenths appear just once. The ten top clones hold under 3.5% of the sample.

The time point tag for this specimen amounts to: cycle 4 day 1 (C4D1), after five to seven weeks of nivolumab. All trial patients had relapsed after autologous stem cell transplantation, with cohorts A, B and C differing in prior brentuximab vedotin exposure. The trial cohort was composed of about 60 patients with relapsed/refractory classical Hodgkin lymphoma, for whom complete response, partial response or progressive disease was recorded as best overall response. Trial patients were treated with single-agent nivolumab in the multi-cohort phase II CheckMate 205 trial. An independent review committee assessed best overall response using the 2007 International Working Group response criteria. Trial PBMCs were collected immediately before nivolumab initiation (C1D1) and during therapy at cycle 2 day 1 and cycle 4 day 1. Peripheral blood was collected in 8 mL Vacutainer Cell Preparation Tubes, from which PBMCs were isolated by centrifugation and then cryopreserved.

This entry belongs to a study of PD-1 blockade in classical Hodgkin lymphoma (dated by TCRdb to the early 2020s). Notes on the research overall: Nivolumab dosing was 3 mg/kg intravenously every 2 weeks, continuing until either disease progression or unacceptable toxicity. The study used TCR beta sequencing and CyTOF to define a peripheral blood immune signature of response to PD-1 blockade in classical Hodgkin lymphoma.

Summary of the overall study and its limitations: Diversity was lower in patients who began nivolumab less than 1 year after ASCT, so these patients were left out of later analyses to avoid confounding by immune reconstitution. The study was restricted to a single clinical trial cohort, and the causes of repertoire differences, possibly disease activity or prior therapy, were left undefined. Trial patients achieving complete response had baseline diversity similar to newly diagnosed patients, whereas partial responders and progressors had significantly lower diversity. A significant rise by C4D1 was seen in CD4+ but not CD8+ TCR diversity (p=0.0027 vs p=0.16), with the rise being most apparent in complete responders (p=0.02). Newly diagnosed patients were reported to have lower baseline TCR diversity than healthy donors, and relapsed/refractory patients were reported to have lower baseline TCR diversity still.

Here the sequenced sample was peripheral blood mononuclear cells (PBMCs), taken before the fourth cycle of nivolumab. This receptor was taken from a human donor with classical Hodgkin lymphoma.

Here is the DNA: TGCAGCGTTGAAGATCCAGGGTTTATTGATGAAGCTTTCTTT. The resulting protein is CSVEDPGFIDEAFF. The V and J genes are TRBV29-1 and TRBJ1-1; a tentative D call is TRBD1 (5 bases match). V is pared back by 0 bases and J by 7 bases, with 15 bases lying between the germline termini. The CDR3 holds 14 amino acids from the cysteine to the phenylalanine. This entry keeps only the CDR3 DNA: 42 bases, framed from base 1. CDR1 and CDR2 were assigned from the germline V gene as SQVTM and ANQGSEA. With the portions outside the CDR3 filled from the reference TRBV29-1 and TRBJ1-1 genes, the complete variable region becomes SAVISQKPSRDICQRGTSLTIQCQVDSQVTMMFWYRQQPGQSLTLIATANQGSEATYESGFVIDKFPISRPNLTFSTLTVSNMSPEDSSIYLCSVEDPGFIDEAFFGQGTRLTVV.